The 30 T cell receptor beta chains below come from one sample, sequenced in a study of shared clonotypes between healthy human individuals. Sequencing was performed with immunoSEQ multiplex PCR; in TCRdb, only in-frame clones are kept and a portion is missing. The data hold about 2.3 million clones, with 92% observed a single time. The specimen was naive CD4+ T cells from PBMCs. Subset denoted: CD45RA+ positively selected. Receptors were obtained from a young man in good health. Some clones in this sample may be carry-over from other donors' samples.

This chain links TRBV5-8 with TRBJ2-7; 9 bases are a match to TRBD1. This CDR3 comprises 15 residues. The germline gives CDR1 SGHTS, CDR2 YDEGEE. The V segment lost 3 bases and the J segment 12 bases; nucleotides outside the gene matches: 16. DNA for the CDR3: TGTGCCAGCAGCTCGGTGGGACAGGGTTTTCGGTTCGGGTACTTC. Encoded protein: CASSSVGQGFRFGYF.

V gene TRBV6-6 combines with J gene TRBJ2-7; the D is unclear. The CDR3 spans 13 residues. Germline V gene data show CDR1 as MNHNY and CDR2 as SVGAGI (reference sequence). V lost 2 bases and J 2 bases, leaving 7 bases between the germline ends. CDR3 sequence: CASSYPDTYEQYF. CDR3 DNA sequence: TGTGCCAGCAGTTACCCCGACACCTACGAGCAGTACTTC.

This clone was detected once. The chain combines TRBV28 with TRBJ2-3; D is unclear. CDR1 is MDHEN and CDR2 is SYDVKM in the germline V gene. The CDR3 is made up of 12 amino acids. V lost 3 bases and J lost 3, with 4 bases in between. The CDR3 protein is CASSFYTDTQYF. The CDR3 region has the DNA TGTGCCAGCAGTTTCTATACAGATACGCAGTATTTT.

The chain has TRBV23-1 and TRBJ2-5; D is uncertain. TRBV23-1 qualifies as an ORF whose function is uncertain. This CDR3 has 16 amino acids. Trimming cost V 0 bases and J 6 bases, with 17 bases left between them. CDR3 loop: CASSQSREARVKTQYF. CDR3 nucleotide sequence: TGCGCCAGCAGTCAATCCAGAGAGGCCCGTGTGAAGACCCAGTACTTC.

This chain connects TRBV18 to TRBJ2-7; 7 bases are shared with TRBD2. V gave up 0 bases and J gave up 7 bases; unmatched junction bases: 9. Germline loops: CDR1 KGHSH, CDR2 LQKENI. The CDR3 extends over 15 amino acids. The DNA for the CDR3 is TGTGCCAGCTCACCACCGTCAGCGGGGTCGGTGGAGCAGTACTTC. As protein: CASSPPSAGSVEQYF.

The chain combines TRBV6-5 with TRBJ2-7; perhaps TRBD2 as D (6 bases). This CDR3 has 15 residues. Germline values: CDR1 MNHEY, CDR2 SVGAGI. V was shortened by 2 bases and J by 1 base, with 12 bases between the two germline ends. CDR3 amino acids: CASSYGRDGSYEQYF. The CDR3 nucleotides are TGTGCCAGCAGTTACGGGCGGGACGGATCCTACGAGCAGTACTTC.

The rearrangement uses TRBV4-2 and TRBJ2-3; unclear D gene. Trimming shortened V by 6 bases and J by 0 bases, and 10 bases separated the two germline ends. The CDR3 covers 14 residues. The germline CDR1 and CDR2 sequences are LGHNA and YNFKEQ. The chain's CDR3 is CASSPRASTDTQYF. CDR3 in DNA: TGTGCCAGCAGTCCCCGGGCCAGCACAGATACGCAGTATTTT.

The chain carries TRBV11-3 and TRBJ2-2, with TRBD2 matching 8 bases. V lost 1 base, J lost 4 bases, and 17 bases stayed unmatched. The germline CDR1 and CDR2 sequences are SGHNT and YENEEA. The CDR3 has 20 residues. This CDR3 is CASSLVRVFSGDPPTGELFF. CDR3 bases: TGTGCCAGCAGCTTAGTGAGAGTGTTTAGCGGGGATCCCCCCACCGGGGAGCTGTTTTTT.

CDR3 nucleotides: TGTGCCAGCAGCTTAGATGGCGGGAGGAACGAGCAGTACTTC. Its protein product is CASSLDGGRNEQYF. The chain carries TRBV7-2 and TRBJ2-7, with TRBD2 matching over 8 bases. Germline loops: CDR1 SGHTA, CDR2 FQGNSA. The CDR3 has 14 amino acids. V was pared by 1 base and J by 5 bases, with 4 bases of the junction left unmatched. The full variable domain, its missing parts supplied by reference TRBV7-2 and TRBJ2-7, is GAGVSQSPSNKVTEKGKDVELRCDPISGHTALYWYRQSLGQGLEFLIYFQGNSAPDKSGLPSDRFSAERTGGSVSTLTIQRTQQEDSAVYLCASSLDGGRNEQYFGPGTRLTVT.

The count of this clone is one. The gene calls are TRBV11-2 and TRBJ1-5; D unclear. CDR1 is SGHAT and CDR2 is FQNNGV in the germline V gene. V lost 0 bases and J lost 0, with 6 bases in between. The CDR3 contains 15 residues. The CDR3 here is CASSLDPGSNQPQHF. CDR3 bases: TGTGCCAGCAGCTTAGATCCCGGTAGCAATCAGCCCCAGCATTTT.

This chain uses TRBV5-1 with TRBJ2-5; tentatively, D is TRBD1 (5 bases). The V and J ends lost 2 bases and 5 bases respectively, with 19 bases between them. The germline V gene encodes CDR1 SGHRS and CDR2 YFSETQ. CDR3 length: 16 residues. In DNA form, the CDR3 reads TGCGCCAGCAGCTTAAGACCGACAGAACCTTGGGAGACCCAGTACTTC. Encoded protein: CASSLRPTEPWETQYF.

The chain combines TRBV27 with TRBJ1-1; 7 positions agree with TRBD1. Germline CDR1 and CDR2: MNHEY and SMNVEV (reference sequence). The junction had 16 bases not matched to a gene; V was cut back by 8 bases and J by 4 bases. The CDR3 extends over 16 amino acids. This CDR3 reads CASGATYRQGTTEAFF. Here the CDR3 DNA reads TGTGCCAGCGGAGCAACCTATCGACAGGGAACCACTGAAGCTTTCTTT.

The chain is built from TRBV6-4 and TRBJ2-7, with TRBD2 matching over 7 bases. J was trimmed by 1 base and V by 3 bases; bases with no gene match: 9. Germline CDR1 is MRHNA and CDR2 is SNTAGT. The CDR3 length is 16 residues. CDR3 residues: CASSDSWGRESYEQYF. The CDR3 nucleotides are TGTGCCAGCAGTGATTCGTGGGGGAGGGAGTCCTACGAGCAGTACTTC.

The chain uses TRBV10-1 and TRBJ2-1; D is possibly TRBD2 (5 bases). V lost 4 bases and J lost 0, with 10 bases in between. Germline loops: CDR1 WNHNN, CDR2 SYGVQD (reference sequence). The CDR3 is 15 residues long. The CDR3 is CASSGSGSSYNEQFF. The CDR3 DNA reads TGCGCCAGCAGTGGCAGCGGCTCCTCCTACAATGAGCAGTTCTTC.

V usage is TRBV7-9 and J usage is TRBJ2-5; D remains unclear. Trimming shortened V by 1 base and J by 1 base, and 13 bases separated the two germline ends. From germline, CDR1 is SEHNR and CDR2 FQNEAQ (reference sequence). This CDR3 contains 16 residues. CDR3 nucleotide sequence: TGTGCCAGCAGCTTAGGGTCCGTGATCATCCAAGAGACCCAGTACTTC. Translation gives CASSLGSVIIQETQYF.

This clone was seen only once. The genes are TRBV11-2 and TRBJ2-1; 7 positions match TRBD1. Germline V gene sequence: CDR1 SGHAT, CDR2 FQNNGV. This CDR3 spans 17 amino acids. The V segment lost 7 bases and the J segment 0 bases; nucleotides outside the gene matches: 12. CDR3 sequence reads: CASTQPLTGLSYNEQFF. For the CDR3, the DNA is TGTGCCAGCACCCAGCCCTTGACAGGGCTCTCCTACAATGAGCAGTTCTTC. Supplemented by reference TRBV11-2 and TRBJ2-1, the full variable domain reads EAGVAQSPRYKIIEKRQSVAFWCNPISGHATLYWYQQILGQGPKLLIQFQNNGVVDDSQLPKDRFSAERLKGVDSTLKIQPAKLEDSAVYLCASTQPLTGLSYNEQFFGPGTRLTVL.

This rearrangement joins TRBV18 to TRBJ2-5; D uncertain. V was cut by 0 bases and J by 2 bases, with 7 bases left in between. This CDR3 is 14 amino acids long. The germline gives CDR1 KGHSH, CDR2 LQKENI. CDR3 sequence: CASSPPQEQETQYF. The CDR3 DNA reads as TGTGCCAGCTCACCACCCCAAGAACAAGAGACCCAGTACTTC.

This sequence joins TRBV2 and TRBJ1-4, with 9 bases matching TRBD1. J lost 3 bases, V lost 4 bases, and 3 bases had no gene match. Germline V lookup: CDR1 SNHLY, CDR2 FYNNEI. CDR3 length equals 15 residues. The chain's CDR3 is CASSGTGASNEKLFF. The CDR3 DNA follows: TGTGCCAGCAGTGGGACAGGGGCGTCTAATGAAAAACTGTTTTTT.

Only one count was recorded for this clone. V is TRBV19 and J is TRBJ1-2; D is possibly TRBD1 (5 bases). With 9 bases removed from V and 7 bases from J, the gap between germline ends came to 12 bases. This CDR3 is 11 amino acids long. Germline CDR1 LNHDA, CDR2 SQIVND (reference sequence). The DNA for the CDR3 is TGTGCCAGCCGTTCAGGGAGTGGCTACACCTTC. Residues: CASRSGSGYTF.

The V gene is TRBV10-3, the J gene TRBJ2-3; 14 bases are shared with TRBD2. Germline CDR1 reads ENHRY; CDR2 reads SYGVKD. J gave up 6 bases and V 4 bases, and 6 bases lay outside the gene matches. This CDR3 contains 16 residues. CDR3 amino acids: CAISGLAGGSTDTQYF. For the CDR3, the DNA is TGTGCCATCAGTGGACTAGCGGGAGGGTCCACGGATACGCAGTATTTT.

This clone has more than one count but fewer than ten. The V call is TRBV5-1, the J call TRBJ1-1; D is perhaps TRBD1 (5 bases). The CDR3 is 14 residues long. V lost 3 bases, J lost 6 bases, and 15 bases lay in between. Germline CDR1 SGHRS, CDR2 YFSETQ. CDR3 loop: CASSSVPGAAEAFF. The CDR3 nucleotides are TGCGCCAGCAGCTCCGTCCCTGGGGCGGCTGAAGCTTTCTTT.

This chain links TRBV4-1 with TRBJ1-1, with D perhaps TRBD1 (5 bases). CDR3 length equals 15 residues. Trimming took off 1 base at V and 0 bases at J, with 9 bases between the two ends. Germline CDR1 MGHRA, CDR2 YSYEKL. Here the CDR3 reads CASSQGQGVNTEAFF. The DNA for the CDR3 is TGCGCCAGCAGCCAAGGGCAGGGAGTGAACACTGAAGCTTTCTTT.

This chain uses TRBV6-6 with TRBJ1-1, with 8 bases lining up with TRBD1. This CDR3 contains 15 residues. Germline-derived CDR1 and CDR2 are MNHNY and SVGAGI (reference sequence). The V segment lost 2 bases and the J segment 0 bases; nucleotides outside the gene matches: 2. CDR3 protein: CASSYGQGMNTEAFF. The CDR3 bases are TGTGCCAGCAGTTACGGACAGGGCATGAACACTGAAGCTTTCTTT.

This clone came up a few times. The chain couples TRBV18 to TRBJ1-1; D gene unclear. Per the germline V gene, CDR1 is KGHSH and CDR2 is LQKENI. Trimming shortened V by 3 bases and J by 5 bases, and 13 bases separated the two germline ends. The CDR3 sequence is 14 residues long. The CDR3 sequence: CASSPRERVTEAFF. The CDR3 DNA is TGTGCCAGCTCACCCCGCGAGAGGGTTACTGAAGCTTTCTTT.

The chain couples TRBV5-1 to TRBJ2-1, with 14 positions matching TRBD2. V lost 0 bases and J lost 10; bases outside the gene matches: 6. The CDR3 is made up of 16 amino acids. Per the germline V gene, CDR1 is SGHRS and CDR2 is YFSETQ. CDR3 nucleotide sequence: TGCGCCAGCAGCTTGGAGGGGACTAGCGGGAGCGGAGAGCAGTTCTTC. It translates to CASSLEGTSGSGEQFF.

This sequence joins TRBV30 and TRBJ2-3; 8 bases line up with TRBD2. This CDR3 spans 14 amino acids. The germline V gene has CDR1 GTSNPN and CDR2 SVGIG (reference sequence). V lost 2 bases and J lost 10; bases outside the gene matches: 11. The CDR3 loop reads CAWSREGPGLAQYF. The CDR3, as DNA: TGTGCCTGGAGTCGGGAGGGCCCAGGTTTGGCGCAGTATTTT.

A note on this clone: This sample also contains other DNA sequences that code for the same CDR3. The gene calls are TRBV20-1 and TRBJ2-7; D gene uncertain. Deletions cut 3 bases from V and 3 bases from J, with 6 bases between. The CDR3 has 11 residues. Germline lookup yields CDR1 DFQATT and CDR2 SNEGSKA (reference sequence). CDR3: CSARESYEQYF. The CDR3 coding sequence is TGCAGTGCTAGGGAGAGCTACGAGCAGTACTTC.

This clone was seen a single time. CDR3 in DNA: TGCAGTGCTACAGGGCGCACTGAAGCTTTCTTT. It specifies CSATGRTEAFF. V usage is TRBV20-1 and J usage is TRBJ1-1; D is possibly TRBD1 (5 bases). V gave up 4 bases and J gave up 4 bases, with 7 bases separating them. CDR3 size: 11 residues. Looked up from germline, CDR1 is DFQATT and CDR2 is SNEGSKA (reference sequence).

The rearrangement uses TRBV6-5 and TRBJ2-1; no firm D call. V was pared by 8 bases and J by 4 bases, with 15 bases between. The CDR3 is made up of 14 amino acids. Germline CDR1 MNHEY, CDR2 SVGAGI. The CDR3 reads CASGRAKTYNEQFF. DNA of the CDR3: TGTGCCAGCGGCCGGGCCAAAACTTACAATGAGCAGTTCTTC.

This CDR3 is CASSYSEGVRHSPLHF. The CDR3 coding sequence is TGTGCCAGCAGTTACTCTGAGGGGGTTAGGCATTCACCCCTCCACTTT. The V gene is TRBV6-5, the J gene TRBJ1-6; possibly TRBD1 for D (6 bases). Trimming shortened V by 0 bases and J by 8 bases, and 14 bases separated the two germline ends. Germline CDR1 MNHEY, CDR2 SVGAGI. This CDR3 has 16 residues.